The 24 T cell receptor beta chains reported below all come from one sample, sequenced in a study of cytomegalovirus exposure and HLA in healthy donors. PCR amplification relied on 60 Vbeta primers (plus 13 Jbeta primers). Some clones are missing from TCRdb's copy, which holds only in-frame ones; the method was immunoSEQ multiplex PCR. This table holds about 39,000 clones. The sequenced material came from PBMCs. The receptors shown here come from a woman aged 25-40 years in good health and CMV-seropositive.

The chain combines TRBV6-4 with TRBJ1-6; unclear D gene. CDR1 and CDR2 (germline): MRHNA, SNTAGT. The CDR3 is made up of 16 amino acids. Trimming pared 7 bases from V and 5 bases from J, leaving 18 bases between. CDR3 DNA sequence: TGTGCCAGCAAATCCTATACGCCCGTTAATAATTCACCCCTCCACTTT. It specifies CASKSYTPVNNSPLHF.

The rearrangement links TRBV18 to TRBJ1-3; TRBD1 aligns across 8 bases. Germline lookup yields CDR1 KGHSH and CDR2 LQKENI. CDR3 length equals 15 residues. J lost 2 bases, V lost 6 bases, and 6 bases had no gene match. The CDR3 loop reads CASSLQGEAGNTIYF. The DNA for the CDR3 is TGTGCCAGCTCGTTACAGGGGGAAGCTGGAAACACCATATATTTT.

The chain carries TRBV19 and TRBJ2-1; 8 bases map to TRBD1. There are 18 residues in the CDR3. Trimming removed 3 bases from V and 2 bases from J; junction bases left unmatched: 12. Germline assignment: CDR1 LNHDA and CDR2 SQIVND (reference sequence). CDR3 sequence: CASSISGGGTGAYNEQFF. Here the CDR3 DNA reads TGTGCCAGTAGTATTTCAGGGGGCGGAACAGGGGCCTACAATGAGCAGTTCTTC.

The chain joins TRBV29-1 to TRBJ2-7, with 8 bases fitting TRBD2. This CDR3 is built from 15 residues. Germline-derived CDR1 and CDR2 are SQVTM and ANQGSEA. Germline trimming cut 6 bases from V and 5 bases from J; bases unmatched to any gene: 15. The CDR3 DNA sequence: TGCAGCGTCTCAAGCGGGGGCCCTCCGAGCCACGAGCAGTACTTC. This codes for CSVSSGGPPSHEQYF.

To note about this clone: The DNA is omitted, as the CDR3 cannot be located on it reliably, and the CDR3 follows TCRdb's listing. The J gene is TRBJ1-5, the V gene TRBV6-1; the DNA was not used to check the table's D call, TRBD1. From its first to its last residue, the CDR3 has 13 amino acids. CDR1 and CDR2 (germline): MNHNS, SASEGT. This CDR3 is CASILAGHQPQHF.

The chain has TRBV11-2 and TRBJ1-2; D gene unclear. The CDR3 length is 15 residues. The germline CDR1 and CDR2 sequences are SGHAT and FQNNGV. The V end was cut by 3 bases, the J end by 0 bases, with 11 bases between. The CDR3 region has the DNA TGTGCCAGCAGCTTCGTCAGATCCTCTAACTATGGCTACACCTTC. Translated: CASSFVRSSNYGYTF.

V usage is TRBV6-1 and J usage is TRBJ2-5; 8 bases match TRBD2. CDR1 MNHNS and CDR2 SASEGT come from the germline V gene. The CDR3 is 13 residues long. The V and J ends lost 4 bases and 4 bases, in that order; junction bases with no gene match: 2. This CDR3 reads CASSGRGGETQYF. The CDR3, as DNA: TGTGCCAGCAGTGGTCGGGGGGGAGAGACCCAGTACTTC.

The rearrangement joins TRBV6-5 to TRBJ2-7; the D gene is possibly TRBD2 (6 bases). The CDR3 runs 15 residues. Trimming took 7 bases from V and 4 from J, leaving 20 bases between them. CDR1 MNHEY and CDR2 SVGAGI come from the germline V gene. The CDR3 nucleotides are TGTGCCAGCATGAGGTCGCGGGGCTCTTCTTACGAGCAGTACTTC. Amino acids: CASMRSRGSSYEQYF.

Comments on this clone: Germline is not matched at one junction end, which may reflect a read error. The chain uses TRBV7-9 and TRBJ1-2, with D perhaps matching TRBD1 (6 bases). This CDR3 contains 14 residues. Germline V gene lookup returns CDR1 SEHNR and CDR2 FQNEAQ (reference sequence). The CDR3 DNA is TGTGCCAGCAGTGGACAGATCTCACTCTATGGCTACCCCTTC. Protein product: CASSGQISLYGYPF.

The chain is built from TRBV5-1 and TRBJ2-3; D may be TRBD2 (5 bases). The V and J ends lost 3 bases and 1 base respectively, with 12 bases between them. This CDR3 is built from 15 residues. Germline CDR1 and CDR2: SGHRS and YFSETQ. The CDR3 spells CASSYYLGGTDTQYF. The CDR3 coding sequence is TGCGCCAGCAGCTATTATCTGGGAGGCACAGATACGCAGTATTTT.

The gene calls are TRBV7-2 and TRBJ2-2; perhaps TRBD1 as D (5 bases). Germline lookup yields CDR1 SGHTA and CDR2 FQGNSA. There are 15 residues in the CDR3. V gave up 2 bases and J gave up 4 bases, with 11 bases separating them. CDR3 in amino acids: CASSLTGQITGELFF. The DNA of the CDR3 is TGTGCCAGCAGCTTAACAGGACAAATCACCGGGGAGCTGTTTTTT.

The genes are TRBV18 and TRBJ1-5; D uncertain. From germline, CDR1 is KGHSH and CDR2 LQKENI. V was pared by 10 bases and J by 5 bases, with 15 bases between. The CDR3 extends over 13 amino acids. As DNA, the CDR3 is TGTGCCACCTCCGTAGAATCCGATCAGCCCCAGCATTTT. This translates into CATSVESDQPQHF.

V and J are TRBV30 and TRBJ2-5; D is ambiguous. The CDR3 runs to 15 residues. The V and J ends lost 1 base and 6 bases respectively, with 18 bases between them. Germline-derived CDR1 and CDR2 are GTSNPN and SVGIG (reference sequence). CDR3 in amino acids: CAWSALAHERKTQYF. The CDR3 nucleotides are TGTGCCTGGAGTGCCCTGGCCCATGAGAGGAAGACCCAGTACTTC.

The chain combines TRBV10-2 with TRBJ2-7, with 7 bases matching TRBD1. The CDR3 length is 15 residues. Germline V gene data show CDR1 as WSHSY and CDR2 as SAAADI. After removal of 6 bases from V and 7 bases from J, the junction contained 15 bases not matched to a gene. In DNA form, the CDR3 reads TGCGCCAGCAGCTTTCCGACGGACAGGCCTGGTGAGCAGTACTTC. Translated, it gives CASSFPTDRPGEQYF.

The chain couples TRBV7-7 to TRBJ1-4; TRBD1 aligns across 7 bases. The CDR3 runs 15 residues. The germline CDR1 and CDR2 sequences are SSHAT and FNYEAQ (reference sequence). The J segment lost 8 bases and the V segment lost 7 bases, leaving 13 bases of the junction unmatched. The CDR3 here is CASTNFRGTEEKLFF. In nucleotides, the CDR3 is TGTGCCAGCACCAACTTCCGGGGGACAGAAGAAAAACTGTTTTTT.

CDR3 region: CASSTGSPSTLHF. CDR3 nucleotide sequence: TGTGCCAGTTCAACCGGGTCCCCATCGACCCTCCACTTT. The chain couples TRBV25-1 to TRBJ1-6; D remains unclear. The CDR3 loop spans 13 amino acids. CDR1 and CDR2 (germline): MGHDK, SYGVNS. Trimming shortened V by 9 bases and J by 14 bases, and 20 bases separated the two germline ends.

The gene calls are TRBV7-8 and TRBJ1-2, with D hard to call. V was trimmed by 5 bases and J by 3 bases, leaving 10 bases between them. The CDR3 runs 13 residues. Germline assignment: CDR1 SGHVS and CDR2 FQNEAQ. Written as DNA, the CDR3 is TGTGCCAGCAGCAGCTTAGAGCACTATGGCTACACCTTC. Amino acids: CASSSLEHYGYTF.

The chain links TRBV27 to TRBJ1-1, with 8 bases identical to TRBD1. CDR1 is MNHEY and CDR2 is SMNVEV in the germline V gene (reference sequence). V lost 3 bases, J lost 7 bases, and 4 bases stayed unmatched. The CDR3 is made up of 13 amino acids. CDR3 loop: CASSFTGGHEAFF. In DNA form, the CDR3 reads TGTGCCAGCAGTTTTACAGGGGGTCATGAAGCTTTCTTT.

The V call is TRBV10-3, the J call TRBJ1-1; TRBD1 matches at 9 bases. Germline V lookup: CDR1 ENHRY, CDR2 SYGVKD. The J segment lost 8 bases and the V segment lost 2 bases, leaving 3 bases of the junction unmatched. This CDR3 is 13 amino acids long. In DNA, the CDR3 is TGTGCCATCAGTGAGGGGACAGGGCGGGAAGCTTTCTTT. Translated: CAISEGTGREAFF.

The chain employs TRBV29-1 and TRBJ2-1, with 7 bases aligning to TRBD2. Germline values: CDR1 SQVTM, CDR2 ANQGSEA. Trimming took 4 bases from V and 5 from J; bases not matched to a gene: 29. There are 21 residues in the CDR3. CDR3 in DNA: TGCAGCGTTGTTGGGGGGGGGTACTCACTCGGTACCCCATCCAAAAACAATGAGCAGTTCTTC. This gives the protein CSVVGGGYSLGTPSKNNEQFF.

CDR3 nucleotides: TGCGCCAGCAGCCAAGAAACTGGGAGACTAGCGGGGTGGAGGGATGAGCAGTTCTTC. Translation: CASSQETGRLAGWRDEQFF. The V and J genes are TRBV4-1 and TRBJ2-1; 11 nucleotides match TRBD2. CDR3 size: 19 residues. The junction had 15 bases not matched to a gene; V was cut back by 0 bases and J by 8 bases. The germline V gene encodes CDR1 MGHRA and CDR2 YSYEKL.

V gene TRBV7-9 combines with J gene TRBJ1-4; 7 bases align to TRBD1. CDR3 length: 14 amino acids. V trimming: 4 bases; J trimming: 7 bases; junction bases outside the gene matches: 6. The germline V gene has CDR1 SEHNR and CDR2 FQNEAQ (reference sequence). The CDR3 bases are TGTGCCAGCAGCTCGACAGGGATAGGTGAAAAACTGTTTTTT. It codes for CASSSTGIGEKLFF.

The rearrangement joins TRBV7-2 to TRBJ1-6; D not certain. The V end lost 3 bases, the J end lost 15 bases, and 21 bases lay between the germline ends. CDR1 and CDR2 from the germline V gene are SGHTA and FQGNSA. The CDR3 runs to 15 residues. The chain's CDR3 is CASSLLSGWSSVLHF. The CDR3 nucleotides are TGTGCCAGCAGCTTGTTATCCGGGTGGAGCTCAGTCCTCCACTTT.

The chain recombines TRBV10-2 with TRBJ2-5; 9 nucleotides match TRBD1. This CDR3 is 15 amino acids long. In germline, CDR1 is WSHSY, CDR2 SAAADI. With V trimmed by 6 bases and J by 5 bases, 10 bases remained unmatched. CDR3 sequence: CASRAADRGLETQYF. The CDR3 DNA follows: TGCGCCAGCAGGGCCGCGGACAGGGGTTTGGAGACCCAGTACTTC.